Presented here are 4 T cell receptor beta chains from one specimen sequenced in a study of PD-1 blockade in classical Hodgkin lymphoma. The repertoire was sequenced with immunoSEQ multiplex PCR; TCRdb's copy has only in-frame clones and lacks some. The sample holds some 21,000 clones; roughly three quarters are singletons and the top ten take 15% to 20%. Regarding time point: cycle 4 day 1 (C4D1), after six to seven weeks of nivolumab. Each patient's relapse followed autologous stem cell transplantation, and brentuximab vedotin exposure varied. The sequencing used peripheral blood mononuclear cells (PBMCs), collected before the fourth cycle of nivolumab. The origin of the receptors is a human donor with classical Hodgkin lymphoma.

V is TRBV7-2 and J is TRBJ2-3; D ambiguous. The CDR3 loop spans 14 amino acids. Trimming removed 2 bases from V and 0 bases from J, with 6 bases in between. Germline V gives CDR1 SGHTA, CDR2 FQGNSA. The CDR3 DNA reads as TGTGCCAGCAGCTTATTGTACAGCACAGATACGCAGTATTTT. Its protein is CASSLLYSTDTQYF.

This clone was seen a few times. An end of the junction does not agree with germline; a read error may underlie this. The rearrangement uses TRBV29-1 and TRBJ2-1; D call uncertain. The germline CDR1 and CDR2 sequences are SQVTM and ANQGSEA. The CDR3 has 14 residues. The CDR3: CSVEGVSRYNEQFF. CDR3 sequence (DNA): TGCAGCGTGGAAGGAGTGAGTCGGTACAATGAGCAGTTCTTC.

This sequence joins TRBV25-1 and TRBJ2-1; TRBD2 aligns across 14 bases. The CDR3 extends over 14 amino acids. Germline loops: CDR1 MGHDK, CDR2 SYGVNS. V shed 6 bases and J 8 bases; nucleotides not matched to a gene: 3. DNA for the CDR3: TGTGCCAGCAGAGGGACTAGCGGGAGCTATGAGCAGTTCTTC. Encoded protein: CASRGTSGSYEQFF.

This clone was seen a few times. This chain connects TRBV7-9 to TRBJ1-2; possibly TRBD1 for D (6 bases). Germline CDR1 and CDR2: SEHNR and FQNEAQ (reference sequence). The CDR3 is made up of 17 amino acids. The germline V and J ends were trimmed by 4 bases and 9 bases, with 27 bases remaining between them. CDR3 nucleotide sequence: TGTGCCAGCAGCTACGACCTGGGACAAGGGGCTATGAATCGCTACACCTTC. This codes for CASSYDLGQGAMNRYTF.